Shown below are 7 T cell receptor beta chains from a single sample sequenced in a study of blood T cells in healthy people across ages. With a J-beta primer mix and a sample-barcoded 5' primer, a second PCR ran about 7 to 12 cycles. TCRdb called the 5' RACE reads again in MiXCR, with one record for every CDR3 protein. Of 540,000 or so distinct CDR3 sequences listed, approximately 27% were seen once; the top ten hold around 20%. Sequencing input: blood. These receptors all stem from a woman between 65 and 79 years old in good health.

This clonotype turned up a few times. V gene TRBV20-1 combines with J gene TRBJ2-1, with 7 bases matching TRBD1. The V and J ends lost 0 bases and 8 bases, in that order; junction bases with no gene match: 4. Germline V gives CDR1 DFQATT, CDR2 SNEGSKA (reference sequence). This CDR3 region has 13 residues. The CDR3 DNA sequence: TGCAGTGCTAGAGATCGCAGGGGGTATGAGCAGTTCTTC. Amino acids: CSARDRRGYEQFF.

Only a few counts were recorded for this clonotype. The DNA of the CDR3 is TGTGCCAGCAGCCAATGGACTAGCGGTGCAGACTACGAGCAGTACTTC. Encoded protein: CASSQWTSGADYEQYF. The rearrangement joins TRBV3-1 to TRBJ2-5, with 10 nucleotides matching TRBD2. The J call may not be correct, given that the DNA end is closer to TRBJ2-7. The CDR3 covers 16 residues. Germline-derived CDR1 and CDR2 are LGHDT and YNNKEL (reference sequence).

This clonotype has just a few counts. The rearrangement uses TRBV5-1 and TRBJ2-1, with 11 bases fitting TRBD2. V trimming: 3 bases; J trimming: 5 bases; junction bases outside the gene matches: 1. Germline V gene lookup returns CDR1 SGHRS and CDR2 YFSETQ. The CDR3 spans 14 residues. The CDR3 spells CASSSGLADNEQFF. The CDR3 region has the DNA TGCGCCAGCAGCTCGGGACTAGCGGACAATGAGCAGTTCTTC.

V usage is TRBV5-1 and J usage is TRBJ1-4; tentatively, D is TRBD1 (6 bases). Trimming removed 2 bases at V and 8 bases at J, with 16 bases between. This CDR3 is 15 amino acids long. CDR1 is SGHRS and CDR2 is YFSETQ in the germline V gene. CDR3 in DNA: TGCGCCAGCAGCTTACAGGGTTGGGTTAGAGAAAAACTGTTTTTT. Residues: CASSLQGWVREKLFF.

The V and J genes are TRBV3-1 and TRBJ1-2, with D uncertain. Looked up from germline, CDR1 is LGHDT and CDR2 is YNNKEL (reference sequence). V was clipped by 3 bases and J by 2 bases, with 10 bases between them. The CDR3 runs to 14 residues. The DNA for the CDR3 is TGTGCCAGCAGCCAGAGGGCCGTAAACTATGGCTACACCTTC. Translated, it gives CASSQRAVNYGYTF.

Of note for this clonotype: A read error may account for a junction end that differs from germline. The CDR3 is CASSPGLISSYEQYF. The CDR3 DNA reads as TGTGCTAGCAGCCCCGGACTCATTTCATCCTACGAGCAGTACTTC. The chain uses TRBV7-2 and TRBJ2-7; tentative D call: TRBD2 (5 bases). CDR1 is SGHTA, CDR2 FQGNSA, per germline. This CDR3 is built from 15 residues.

This clonotype was seen only a few times. The junction does not match germline at one end; this may be a read error. This sequence joins TRBV7-2 and TRBJ2-1; possibly TRBD1 or TRBD2 for D (6 bases each). This CDR3 spans 18 amino acids. Germline V CDR1 and CDR2: SGHTA, FQGNSA. CDR3 residues: CATSSSTLGGLRDNEQFF. The CDR3 DNA reads TGTGCCACCAGCTCCTCCACCCTTGGGGGGCTCAGGGACAATGAGCAGTTCTTC.